The 2 T cell receptor beta chains listed next were all sequenced from one sample in a study of blood T cell repertoires in COVID-19. Some clones are missing from TCRdb's copy, which holds only in-frame ones; the method was immunoSEQ multiplex PCR. The table lists a few hundred thousand clones, around 87% of them singletons. Sequencing was done on a sample of peripheral blood. Source of these receptors: a woman between 65 and 79 years old with active or convalescent COVID-19.

The J gene is TRBJ2-1, the V gene TRBV4-3; 9 bases line up with TRBD1. Looked up from germline, CDR1 is LGHNA and CDR2 is YSLEER. The length of the CDR3 is 15 residues. With V trimmed by 0 bases and J by 6 bases, 3 bases remained unmatched. The chain's CDR3 is CASSQDRDRVNEQFF. In DNA form, the CDR3 reads TGCGCCAGCAGCCAAGACCGGGACAGGGTCAATGAGCAGTTCTTC.

This chain uses TRBV12-3 or TRBV12-4 with TRBJ2-1; D unresolved. Between the trimmed V and J ends, which lost 10 bases and 4 bases, there was a span of 14 bases. The CDR3 runs to 13 residues. The chain's CDR3 is CAIFTSLYNEQFF. CDR3 nucleotide sequence: TGTGCCATCTTTACGTCACTTTACAATGAGCAGTTCTTC.